The entry below gives a single T cell receptor (beta chain) sequence along with its context. It has no known antigen specificity. No base qualities exist here, and no much larger clone lies one base off it. The V end gives up 6 bases and the J end 1 base, leaving 7 bases in the junction not matched to a gene. For CDR1 and CDR2, the germline V gene lists SGDLS and YYNGEE. The CDR3 sequence holds 15 residues, the cysteine and phenylalanine included. Just CDR3 DNA is preserved here, 45 bases in frame from base 1. TCR beta CDR3 regions were sequenced from DNA using the immunoSEQ Assay. The authors processed their data as follows. T cell density was computed as TCR beta template counts normalized to usable DNA estimated by amplifying housekeeping genes. Richness was estimated using the preseqR package, with extrapolation to 400,000 templates for PBMC samples and to 120,000 templates for tissue samples. Clonality was taken to be one minus Pielou's evenness. Tissue-enriched TCRs were identified by differential abundance testing using productive amino-acid clonotypes, minimum total count 5 and alpha 0.1. The Jaccard Index and the Morisita Overlap Index were used to measure how much the repertoires overlapped between compartments. GLIPH grouped TCR beta CDR3s together with public tetramer-defined viral CDR3s, and a viral motif had to include at least three viral sequences and also show V-gene enrichment. As stored in TCRdb, this immuneACCESS dataset retains in-frame rearrangements with V and J assigned. A fraction of the clones does not appear; measured against another copy, unresolved V genes explain less than half of the discrepancy, and the remainder lacks a known reason. V and J calls and clone size are as listed in that table; D and trimming were resolved from the DNA. This sample lists tens of thousands of clones; 85% to 95% were detected once. 12% of the sample comes from the top ten.

At diagnosis, tumor, uninvolved tumor-adjacent lung and peripheral blood were collected and then preserved as a mix of FFPE and fresh-frozen material. Blood samples were analyzed as peripheral blood mononuclear cells for TCR repertoire profiling. This sample is part of a study of T cells in localized non-small cell lung cancer (dated by TCRdb to the early 2020s). Background on the whole study: T cell repertoires of 236 early-stage NSCLC patients were analyzed, with tumors being compared against uninvolved tumor-adjacent lungs. The cohort was made up of under 250 treatment-naive NSCLC patients whose localized lung tumors had been resected. A mean age of roughly 64 years was recorded for the NSCLC patients, of whom some 130 were male and about a hundred were female.

General study outcomes and caveats: Because multi-region sequencing of the tumors was not done, intratumor heterogeneity could not be ruled out. Of the top 100 tumor clones, a median of roughly 56 were detected in paired uninvolved adjacent lung; 28 were also among that lung's top 100. Since the design was exploratory, TCR variables were selected using unadjusted p-values with no false-discovery rate correction. Longer overall survival was associated with higher blood T cell density, whereas shorter survival was associated with higher adjacent-lung clonality. Uninvolved tumor-adjacent lung showed the highest T cell clonality, higher than tumor, which suggests more focused antigenic responses in the uninvolved tumor-adjacent lung.

The sample was peripheral blood mononuclear cells, taken before any cancer treatment. Rearrangement joined TRBV9 to TRBJ2-3; TRBD1 lines up with 8 middle nucleotides. The clonotype originates from a female donor of 60 years or more with stage II lung adenocarcinoma. The DNA sequence reads TGTGCCAGCAAACGCTTGGGACAGGGCACAGATACGCAGTATTTT. Its protein reads: CASKRLGQGTDTQYF.